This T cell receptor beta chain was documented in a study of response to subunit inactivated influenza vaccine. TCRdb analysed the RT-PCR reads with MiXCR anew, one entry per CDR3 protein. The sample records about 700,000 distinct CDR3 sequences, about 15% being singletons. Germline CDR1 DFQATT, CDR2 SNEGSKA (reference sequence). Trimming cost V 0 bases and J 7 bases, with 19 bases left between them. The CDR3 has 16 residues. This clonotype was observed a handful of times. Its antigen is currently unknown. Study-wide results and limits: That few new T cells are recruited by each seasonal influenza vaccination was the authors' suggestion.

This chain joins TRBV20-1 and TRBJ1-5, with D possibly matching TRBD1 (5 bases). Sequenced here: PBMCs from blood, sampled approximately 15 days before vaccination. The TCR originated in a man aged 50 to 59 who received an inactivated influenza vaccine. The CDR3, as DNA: TGCAGTGCTAGAGATTTATCACTAACAGGATCGCAGCCCCAGCATTTT. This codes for CSARDLSLTGSQPQHF.